This TCR beta chain was captured in a study of blood T cell repertoires in COVID-19. The CDR3 runs 18 residues. Germline V lookup: CDR1 KGHSH, CDR2 LQKENI. The V end was cut by 3 bases, the J end by 2 bases, with 23 bases between. Per the study methods: Estimated nucleated cell counts came from reference gene primer amplification. Data came from immunoSEQ multiplex PCR; TCRdb stores just in-frame clones and leaves some out. The V and J calls and clone size are taken from that table; D and trimming were inferred from the DNA. The data show 250,000 to 350,000 clones, about 89% seen once. The chain recombines TRBV18 with TRBJ2-7; possible D gene TRBD2, 7 bases. Sequencing used peripheral blood. The source of this sequence is a man under 40 with acute or convalescent COVID-19. The CDR3 DNA follows: TGTGCCAGCTCACCGGGTTTCGAAACCGGGGGGCTACCCTACGAGCAGTACTTC. As protein: CASSPGFETGGLPYEQYF.